The sequence of this T cell receptor (beta chain) was determined in a study of CD8 T cells in Susac syndrome. V gave up 4 bases and J gave up 0 bases, with 18 bases separating them. CDR1 MGHRA and CDR2 YSYEKL come from the germline V gene. The CDR3 is 17 residues long. The study sequenced TCR beta in blood CD8+ and CD4+ T cells. Random hexamers primed reverse transcription of roughly 0.45 to 1 ug RNA. MiXCR, applied by TCRdb to the immunoSEQ multiplex PCR reads, yields one record per CDR3 protein. The data contain some 120,000 distinct CDR3 sequences, roughly 94% of them seen just once; the ten biggest clones take up 0.095% to 0.15%.

The V and J genes are TRBV4-1 and TRBJ1-1; no reliable D call. This TCR was sampled from a human donor with multiple sclerosis. Sequenced: CD4+ T cells from PBMCs. CDR3 in amino acids: CASSPPLRFPMNTEAFF. For the CDR3, the DNA is TGCGCCAGCAGCCCTCCCTTGAGGTTTCCCATGAACACTGAAGCTTTCTTT.